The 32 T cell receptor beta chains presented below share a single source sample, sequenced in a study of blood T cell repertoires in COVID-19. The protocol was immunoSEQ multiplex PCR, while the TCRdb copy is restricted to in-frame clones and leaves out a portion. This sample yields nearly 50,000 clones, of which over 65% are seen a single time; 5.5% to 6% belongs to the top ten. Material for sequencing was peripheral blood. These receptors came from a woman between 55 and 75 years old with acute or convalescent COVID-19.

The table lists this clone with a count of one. This CDR3 reads CASSYSKRVRTEAFF. The CDR3 DNA sequence: TGTGCCAGCAGTTACTCGAAACGGGTACGCACTGAAGCTTTCTTT. The chain has TRBV6-6 and TRBJ1-1; D gene ambiguous. Germline CDR1 and CDR2: MNHNY and SVGAGI (reference sequence). This CDR3 has 15 amino acids. Trimming took 0 bases from V and 4 from J, leaving 12 bases between them.

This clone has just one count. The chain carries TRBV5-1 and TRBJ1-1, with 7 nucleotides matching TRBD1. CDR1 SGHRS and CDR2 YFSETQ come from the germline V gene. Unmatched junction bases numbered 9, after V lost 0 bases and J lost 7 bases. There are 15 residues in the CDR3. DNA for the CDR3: TGCGCCAGCAGCTTGGAAGACAGGGTGTCGGGTGAAGCTTTCTTT. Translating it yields CASSLEDRVSGEAFF.

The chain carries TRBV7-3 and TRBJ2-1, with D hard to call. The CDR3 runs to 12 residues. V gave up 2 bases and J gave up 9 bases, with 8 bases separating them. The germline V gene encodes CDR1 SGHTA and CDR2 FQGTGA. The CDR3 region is CASSLQASEQFF. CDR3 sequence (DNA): TGTGCCAGCAGCTTACAGGCCTCTGAGCAGTTCTTC.

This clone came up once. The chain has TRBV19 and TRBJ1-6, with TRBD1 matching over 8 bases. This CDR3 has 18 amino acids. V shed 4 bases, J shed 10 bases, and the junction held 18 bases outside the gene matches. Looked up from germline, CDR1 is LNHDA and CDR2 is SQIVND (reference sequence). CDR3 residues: CASSKGQGAGWRYSPLHF. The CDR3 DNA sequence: TGTGCCAGTAGTAAAGGACAGGGCGCGGGATGGAGGTACTCACCCCTCCACTTT. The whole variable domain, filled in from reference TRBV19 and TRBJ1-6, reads DGGITQSPKYLFRKEGQNVTLSCEQNLNHDAMYWYRQDPGQGLRLIYYSQIVNDFQKGDIAEGYSVSREKKESFPLTVTSAQKNPTAFYLCASSKGQGAGWRYSPLHFGNGTRLTVT.

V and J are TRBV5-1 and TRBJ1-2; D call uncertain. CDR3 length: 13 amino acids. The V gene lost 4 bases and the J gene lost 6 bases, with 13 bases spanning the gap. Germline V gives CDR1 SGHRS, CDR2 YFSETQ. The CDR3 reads CASSNPGEDGYTF. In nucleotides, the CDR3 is TGCGCCAGCAGCAACCCCGGGGAGGATGGCTACACCTTC.

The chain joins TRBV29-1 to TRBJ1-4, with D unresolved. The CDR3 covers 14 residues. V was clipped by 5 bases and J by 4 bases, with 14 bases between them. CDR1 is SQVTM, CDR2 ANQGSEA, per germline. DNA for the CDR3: TGCAGCGTTCGAAACCCCAGCGGTAATGAAAAACTGTTTTTT. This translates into CSVRNPSGNEKLFF.

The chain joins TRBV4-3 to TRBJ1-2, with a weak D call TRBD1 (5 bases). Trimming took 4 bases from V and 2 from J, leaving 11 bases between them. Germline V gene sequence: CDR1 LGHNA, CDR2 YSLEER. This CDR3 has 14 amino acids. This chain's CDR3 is CASSPGPRNYGYTF. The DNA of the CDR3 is TGCGCCAGCAGCCCAGGGCCCCGGAACTATGGCTACACCTTC.

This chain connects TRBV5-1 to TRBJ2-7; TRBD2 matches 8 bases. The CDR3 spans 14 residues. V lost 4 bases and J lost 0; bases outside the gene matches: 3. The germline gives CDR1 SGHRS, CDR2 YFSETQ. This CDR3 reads CASSVRGVSYEQYF. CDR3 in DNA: TGCGCCAGCAGCGTGCGGGGGGTCTCCTACGAGCAGTACTTC.

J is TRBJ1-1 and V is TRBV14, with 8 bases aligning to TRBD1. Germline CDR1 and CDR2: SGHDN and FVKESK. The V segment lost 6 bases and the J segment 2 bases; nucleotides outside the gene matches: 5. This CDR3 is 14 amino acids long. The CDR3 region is CASRQTGVNTEAFF. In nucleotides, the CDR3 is TGTGCCAGCAGACAGACAGGGGTTAACACTGAAGCTTTCTTT.

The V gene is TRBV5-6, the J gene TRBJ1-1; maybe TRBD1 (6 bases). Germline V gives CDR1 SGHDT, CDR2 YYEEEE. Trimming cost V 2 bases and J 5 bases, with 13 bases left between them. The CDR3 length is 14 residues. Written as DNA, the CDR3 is TGTGCCAGCAGCTTTGGGAGGGGGAGGACTGAAGCTTTCTTT. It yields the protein CASSFGRGRTEAFF.

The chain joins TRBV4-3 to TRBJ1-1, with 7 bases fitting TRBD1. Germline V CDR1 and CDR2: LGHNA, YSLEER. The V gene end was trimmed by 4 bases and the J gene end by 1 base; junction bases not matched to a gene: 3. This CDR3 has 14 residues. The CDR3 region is CASSRGQANTEAFF. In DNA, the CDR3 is TGCGCCAGCAGCCGAGGACAGGCGAACACTGAAGCTTTCTTT.

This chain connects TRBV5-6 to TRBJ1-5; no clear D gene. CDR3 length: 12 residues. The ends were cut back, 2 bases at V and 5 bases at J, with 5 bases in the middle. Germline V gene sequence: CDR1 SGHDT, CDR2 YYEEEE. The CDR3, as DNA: TGTGCCAGCAGCTTTCGGGATCAGCCCCAGCATTTT. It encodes CASSFRDQPQHF.

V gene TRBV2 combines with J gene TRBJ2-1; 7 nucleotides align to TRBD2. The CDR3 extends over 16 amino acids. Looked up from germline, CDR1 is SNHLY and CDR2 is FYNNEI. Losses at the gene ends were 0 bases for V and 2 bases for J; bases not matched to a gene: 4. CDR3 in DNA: TGTGCCAGCAGTGAAGCGGCTAGCGGAGCCTACAATGAGCAGTTCTTC. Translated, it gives CASSEAASGAYNEQFF.

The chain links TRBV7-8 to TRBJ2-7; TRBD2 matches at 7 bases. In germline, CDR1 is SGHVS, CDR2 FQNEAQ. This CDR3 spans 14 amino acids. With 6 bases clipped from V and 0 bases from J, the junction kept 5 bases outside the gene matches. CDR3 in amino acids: CASSWGGSSYEQYF. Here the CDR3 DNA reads TGTGCCAGCAGTTGGGGCGGGAGCTCCTACGAGCAGTACTTC.

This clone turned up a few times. The CDR3 sequence is CASTESRDPGGEQYF. The CDR3 coding sequence is TGTGCCAGCACCGAGTCTAGGGACCCCGGGGGGGAGCAGTACTTC. This chain uses TRBV5-4 with TRBJ2-7, with TRBD2 matching over 7 bases. The germline V gene encodes CDR1 SGHNT and CDR2 YYREEE (reference sequence). The ends lost 6 bases at V and 7 bases at J; junction bases unmatched: 16. CDR3 length: 15 amino acids.

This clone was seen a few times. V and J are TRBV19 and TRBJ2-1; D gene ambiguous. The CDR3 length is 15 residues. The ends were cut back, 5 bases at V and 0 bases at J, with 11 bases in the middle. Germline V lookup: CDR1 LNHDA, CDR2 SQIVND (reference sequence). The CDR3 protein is CASSQDRSSYNEQFF. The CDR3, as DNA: TGTGCCAGTAGTCAAGATCGCAGCTCCTACAATGAGCAGTTCTTC.

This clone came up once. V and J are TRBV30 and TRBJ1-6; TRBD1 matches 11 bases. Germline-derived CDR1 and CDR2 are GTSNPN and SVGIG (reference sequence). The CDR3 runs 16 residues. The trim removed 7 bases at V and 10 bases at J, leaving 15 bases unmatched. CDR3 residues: CAFGQGAITISSPLHF. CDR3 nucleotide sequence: TGTGCCTTCGGACAGGGGGCCATCACAATTAGCTCACCCCTCCACTTT.

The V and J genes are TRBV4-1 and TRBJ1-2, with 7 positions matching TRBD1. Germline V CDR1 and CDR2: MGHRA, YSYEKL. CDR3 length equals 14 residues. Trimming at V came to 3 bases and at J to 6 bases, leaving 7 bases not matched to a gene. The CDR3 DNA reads TGCGCCAGCAGCCACCAGCAGGGGGACGATGGCTACACCTTC. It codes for CASSHQQGDDGYTF.

CDR3 sequence reads: CASSYLGGDYGYTF. CDR3 in DNA: TGCGCCAGCAGCTACCTTGGGGGCGACTATGGCTACACCTTC. The V call is TRBV4-1, the J call TRBJ1-2; tentatively, D is TRBD1 (6 bases). Germline CDR1 reads MGHRA; CDR2 reads YSYEKL. V lost 5 bases and J 3 bases, leaving 13 bases between the germline ends. The CDR3 is 14 residues long.

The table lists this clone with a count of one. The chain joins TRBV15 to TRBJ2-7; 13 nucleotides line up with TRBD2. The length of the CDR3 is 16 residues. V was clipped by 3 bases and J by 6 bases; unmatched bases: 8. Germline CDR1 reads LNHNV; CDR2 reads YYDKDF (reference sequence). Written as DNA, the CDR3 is TGTGCCACCAGCAGTCCGGGACTAGCGGGAAATAGCGAGCAGTACTTC. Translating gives CATSSPGLAGNSEQYF.

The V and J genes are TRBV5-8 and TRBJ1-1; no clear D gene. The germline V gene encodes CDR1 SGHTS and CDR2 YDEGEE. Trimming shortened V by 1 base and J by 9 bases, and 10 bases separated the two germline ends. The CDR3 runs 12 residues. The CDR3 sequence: CASSLRGPQAFF. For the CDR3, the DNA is TGTGCCAGCAGCTTGAGAGGGCCGCAAGCTTTCTTT.

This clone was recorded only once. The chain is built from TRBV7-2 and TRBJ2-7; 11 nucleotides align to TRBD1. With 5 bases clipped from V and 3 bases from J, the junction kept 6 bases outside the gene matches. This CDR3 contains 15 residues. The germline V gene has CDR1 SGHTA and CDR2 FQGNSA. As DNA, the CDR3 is TGTGCCAGCAGCCCCGCCGGGACAGGGGGCTACGAGCAGTACTTC. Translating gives CASSPAGTGGYEQYF. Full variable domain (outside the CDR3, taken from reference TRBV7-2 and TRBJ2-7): GAGVSQSPSNKVTEKGKDVELRCDPISGHTALYWYRQSLGQGLEFLIYFQGNSAPDKSGLPSDRFSAERTGGSVSTLTIQRTQQEDSAVYLCASSPAGTGGYEQYFGPGTRLTVT.

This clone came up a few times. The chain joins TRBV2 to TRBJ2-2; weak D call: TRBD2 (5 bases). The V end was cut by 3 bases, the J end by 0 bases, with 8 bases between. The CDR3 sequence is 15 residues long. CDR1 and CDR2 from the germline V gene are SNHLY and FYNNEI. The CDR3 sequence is CASSDGLANTGELFF. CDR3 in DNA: TGTGCCAGCAGTGATGGACTGGCGAACACCGGGGAGCTGTTTTTT.

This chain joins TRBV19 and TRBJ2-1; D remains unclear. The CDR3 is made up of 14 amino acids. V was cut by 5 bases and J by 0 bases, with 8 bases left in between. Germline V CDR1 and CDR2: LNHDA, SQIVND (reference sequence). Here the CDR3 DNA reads TGTGCCAGTAGTCTAGGTAGCTCCTACAATGAGCAGTTCTTC. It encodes CASSLGSSYNEQFF.

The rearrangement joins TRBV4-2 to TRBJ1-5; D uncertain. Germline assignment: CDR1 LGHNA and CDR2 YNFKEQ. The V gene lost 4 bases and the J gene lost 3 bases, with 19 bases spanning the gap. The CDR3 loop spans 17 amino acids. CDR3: CASSPGSAGRNNQPQHF. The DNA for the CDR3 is TGTGCCAGCAGCCCAGGTTCGGCGGGAAGGAACAATCAGCCCCAGCATTTT.

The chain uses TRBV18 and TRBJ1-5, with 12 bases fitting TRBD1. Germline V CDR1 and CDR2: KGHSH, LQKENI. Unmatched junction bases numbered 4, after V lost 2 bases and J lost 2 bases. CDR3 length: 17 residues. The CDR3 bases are TGTGCCAGCTCACCAGGGACAGGGGGCAGGGGCAATCAGCCCCAGCATTTT. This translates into CASSPGTGGRGNQPQHF.

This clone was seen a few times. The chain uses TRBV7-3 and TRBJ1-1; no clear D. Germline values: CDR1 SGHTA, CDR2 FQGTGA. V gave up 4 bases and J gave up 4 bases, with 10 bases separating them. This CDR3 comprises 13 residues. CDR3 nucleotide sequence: TGTGCCAGCAGCTGGAGCTCGGGCACTGAAGCTTTCTTT. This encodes CASSWSSGTEAFF.

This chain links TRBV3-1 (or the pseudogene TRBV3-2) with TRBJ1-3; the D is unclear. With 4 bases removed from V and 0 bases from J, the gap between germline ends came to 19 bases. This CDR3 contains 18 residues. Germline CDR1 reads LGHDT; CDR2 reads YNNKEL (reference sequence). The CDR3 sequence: CASSLSLASSYSGNTIYF. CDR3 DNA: TGTGCCAGCAGCCTAAGTTTGGCCTCAAGTTACTCTGGAAACACCATATATTTT.

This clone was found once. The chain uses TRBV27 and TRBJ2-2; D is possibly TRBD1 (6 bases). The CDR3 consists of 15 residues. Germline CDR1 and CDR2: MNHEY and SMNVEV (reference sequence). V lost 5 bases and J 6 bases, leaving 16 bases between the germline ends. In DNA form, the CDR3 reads TGTGCCAGCAGTCATACACAGGGACGGTCCGGGGAGCTGTTTTTT. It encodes CASSHTQGRSGELFF.

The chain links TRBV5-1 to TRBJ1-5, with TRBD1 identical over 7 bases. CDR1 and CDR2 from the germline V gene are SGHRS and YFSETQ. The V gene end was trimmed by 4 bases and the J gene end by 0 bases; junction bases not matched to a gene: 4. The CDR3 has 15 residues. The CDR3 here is CASSEGQYSNQPQHF. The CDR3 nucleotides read TGCGCCAGCAGCGAGGGACAGTATAGCAATCAGCCCCAGCATTTT.

The CDR3 DNA reads as TGTGCCAGCAGTTTATTTCGGGGGACTGAAGCTTTCTTT. Its protein product is CASSLFRGTEAFF. The V call is TRBV27, the J call TRBJ1-1, with a weak D call TRBD1 (5 bases). CDR3 length equals 13 residues. V lost 1 base and J lost 5, with 8 bases in between. Germline V gene lookup returns CDR1 MNHEY and CDR2 SMNVEV (reference sequence).

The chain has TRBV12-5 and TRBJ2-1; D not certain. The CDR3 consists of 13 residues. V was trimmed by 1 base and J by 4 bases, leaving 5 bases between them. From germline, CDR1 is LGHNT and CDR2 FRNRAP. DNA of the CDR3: TGTGCTAGTGGTTTGGAGAGTTACAATGAGCAGTTCTTC. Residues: CASGLESYNEQFF.